This T cell receptor beta chain was identified during a study of T cell responses to AZD1222 COVID-19 vaccine. Profiled with immunoSEQ multiplex PCR; TCRdb holds only in-frame clones, not every one. This sample has 95,000 to 150,000 clones, with less than 95% found just once. The material was peripheral blood, obtained on day 0 of MenACWY control vaccination. The clonotype comes from an adult in good health.

The CDR3 region is CATKSTGGSLYEQYF. CDR3 nucleotides: TGTGCCACCAAATCGACAGGGGGTTCCCTCTACGAGCAGTACTTC. This chain connects TRBV19 to TRBJ2-7, with 9 positions matching TRBD1. This CDR3 is built from 15 residues. CDR1 and CDR2 from the germline V gene are LNHDA and SQIVND (reference sequence). J was trimmed by 3 bases and V by 10 bases; bases with no gene match: 13.